A single sample is the source of the 2 T cell receptor beta chains below, sequenced in a study of blood T cell repertoires in COVID-19. TCRdb keeps only in-frame clones here, not all; method: immunoSEQ multiplex PCR. Among about 120,000 clones listed, approximately 82% were seen once. The sequencing sample was made of peripheral blood. The receptors stem from a man between 65 and 79 years old with active or convalescent COVID-19.

This clone has more than one count but fewer than ten. This sequence joins TRBV4-2 and TRBJ1-3; D gene uncertain. V lost 1 base and J 0 bases, leaving 10 bases between the germline ends. The CDR3 totals 16 residues. CDR1 and CDR2 (germline): LGHNA, YNFKEQ. This chain's CDR3 is CASSQATGYSGNTIYF. CDR3 nucleotides: TGTGCCAGCAGCCAAGCTACGGGTTACTCTGGAAACACCATATATTTT.

A few counts support this clone. This sequence joins TRBV4-2 and TRBJ1-1; 8 bases are a match to TRBD1. J gave up 5 bases and V 2 bases, and 4 bases lay outside the gene matches. CDR1 and CDR2 (germline): LGHNA, YNFKEQ. There are 14 residues in the CDR3. The CDR3 DNA follows: TGTGCCAGCAGCCAACTTCAGGGGGCGACTGAAGCTTTCTTT. Translation: CASSQLQGATEAFF.